This T cell receptor (beta chain) came from a study of spatial heterogeneity in lung cancer. Points from the study as a whole: More often at tumor resection than at routine follow-up, ubiquitous expanded tumor TCRs were detected in the blood.

As regards this clonotype: No antigen is known for it. The conserved closing phenylalanine or tryptophan is absent in this CDR3, likely reflecting a read error.

TCRdb analysed the 5' RACE reads with MiXCR anew, one entry per CDR3 protein. This sample has around 10,000 distinct CDR3 sequences, with 20% to 25% found just once. Time point in this sample: blood at routine non-recurrence follow-up after resection. Whole RNA from tumor, nontumor lung or frozen PBMC was sequenced unsorted. Specimen: PBMCs, collected at follow-up. The receptor was isolated from a male donor with early-stage non-small cell lung cancer.

The CDR3 spells CASMLYGGSYEQYL. CDR3 nucleotides: TGTGCCAGCATGCTCTACGGGGGCTCCTACGAGCAGTACCTC. The chain couples TRBV6-2 or TRBV6-3 to TRBJ2-7; D is possibly TRBD2 (6 bases). This CDR3 region has 14 residues. Germline V CDR1 and CDR2: MNHEY, SVGEGT. The V gene lost 7 bases and the J gene lost 0 bases, with 13 bases spanning the gap.